What follows describes a single T cell receptor beta chain. Its specificity is unknown. The V and J ends lost 0 bases and 4 bases respectively, with 6 bases between them. There are 13 residues in the CDR3. The V gene's germline CDR1 is LGHNA and CDR2 YNFKEQ. The protocol was immunoSEQ multiplex PCR, while the TCRdb copy is restricted to in-frame clones and leaves out a portion. The sample has around 25,000 clones, around 95% seen once. The data derive from a study of regulatory and conventional T cells in RAG deficiency. Blood CD4+ CD25-low CD127-high conventional T cells supplied the genomic DNA template. General observations from the study: Omenn patients showed >90% Treg-Tconv overlap and shorter CDR3 lengths.

Another study also made use of these data, one on regulatory T cells. That report adds: Primers: 52 TRBV forward and 13 TRBJ reverse. Regulatory T cells showed the strongest V-J pair restriction and V/J gene skewing among patient repertoires.

The chain links TRBV4-2 to TRBJ1-1; no reliable D call. Specimen: CD25- CD4+ T cells sorted from blood. The TCR was taken from a human donor in good health. The CDR3 spells CASSQEWATEAFF. In nucleotides, the CDR3 is TGTGCCAGCAGCCAAGAATGGGCCACTGAAGCTTTCTTT.